This TCR beta chain was sequenced for a study of identical twins. General study points: Modelling approaches yielded underestimates of out-of-frame TCR alpha sharing between monozygotic twins. In drawing conclusions, the study used cross-sectional statistical analysis and did not follow the same donors.

This clonotype was found a few times. The antigen is not known. In TCRdb, the 5' RACE reads were re-called with MiXCR into one record per CDR3 protein. The sample has about 340,000 distinct CDR3 sequences, around 12% seen once. The CDR3 extends over 17 amino acids. Trimming took 2 bases from V and 6 from J; bases not matched to a gene: 13. Germline values: CDR1 SGHTA, CDR2 FQGNSA. The same specimen was also included in a second study, on yellow fever vaccine responses in identical twins.

The TCR comes from a young woman in good health. This chain links TRBV7-2 with TRBJ2-3; 8 bases map to TRBD2. The specimen sequenced was CD8+ T cells sorted from blood. CDR3: CASSLLLAVQRGDTQYF. CDR3 sequence (DNA): TGTGCCAGCAGCTTACTACTAGCGGTCCAAAGGGGGGATACGCAGTATTTT. Complete variable domain (other parts from reference TRBV7-2 and TRBJ2-3): GAGVSQSPSNKVTEKGKDVELRCDPISGHTALYWYRQSLGQGLEFLIYFQGNSAPDKSGLPSDRFSAERTGGSVSTLTIQRTQQEDSAVYLCASSLLLAVQRGDTQYFGPGTRLTVL.